This T cell receptor (beta chain) was documented in a study of OX40 agonist ivuxolimab in advanced cancers. Overall study: The study gave patients intravenous ivuxolimab at 0.01 to 10 mg/kg every 2 weeks. The study, taken as a whole, reports: Certain nonresponders likewise exhibited a low normalized T-cell clonal expansion.

V was cut by 6 bases and J by 0 bases, with 15 bases left in between. From germline, CDR1 is LNHNV and CDR2 YYDKDF (reference sequence). The CDR3 is 16 residues long. Of note for this clone: Its antigen remains unidentified.

Sequencing used immunoSEQ multiplex PCR; TCRdb keeps in-frame clones, though not all of them. Of under 50,000 clones in the sample, around 87% were seen once. The rearrangement links TRBV15 to TRBJ1-3; D is unclear. The clonotype was recovered from an adult with an advanced solid tumor such as melanoma, head and neck, liver or kidney cancer. Sequencing used CD4+ or CD8+ T cells sorted from blood, obtained in a trial of the OX40 agonist ivuxolimab. The DNA of the CDR3 is TGTGCCACCAGAACTCCCGGCACGGACTCTGGAAACACCATATATTTT. Translating it yields CATRTPGTDSGNTIYF.